This T cell receptor beta chain was recorded in a study of T cells after yellow fever vaccination. This clonotype was observed a few times. Its specificity is unknown. UMIs and a universal primer site were added when TCR cDNA was made by 5'RACE template switching. One entry per CDR3 protein, called by TCRdb with MiXCR from the 5' RACE reads. Of 620,000 or so distinct CDR3 sequences in the sample, about 12% were seen once. General observations from the study: High-abundance clonotypes from the bulk population could contaminate FACS-sorted repertoires. The CD4 compartment and the CD8 compartment contained a small share of clonotypes in common.

The ends were cut back, 4 bases at V and 10 bases at J, with 14 bases in the middle. Germline V gene sequence: CDR1 SGHDT, CDR2 YYEEEE. The CDR3 runs 12 residues. The sequencing here drew on PBMCs, taken on the day of the yellow fever booster vaccination. The genes are TRBV5-6 and TRBJ2-5, with D possibly being TRBD2 (6 bases). This sequence originates from a young man who received the YFV17D yellow fever vaccine. The CDR3 loop is CASSQTSFFQYF. CDR3 nucleotides: TGTGCCAGCAGCCAGACTAGTTTTTTCCAGTACTTC.